The 32 T cell receptor beta chains listed next were all sequenced from one sample in a study of blood T cell repertoires in COVID-19. The assay was immunoSEQ multiplex PCR, and TCRdb's table has in-frame clones only and misses some. The table lists about 250,000 clones, about 91% of them singletons. The sample taken for sequencing was peripheral blood. These receptor sequences come from a woman in her thirties or forties who had recovered from COVID-19.

The rearrangement links TRBV7-7 to TRBJ2-5; 14 bases map to TRBD2. The V gene's germline CDR1 is SSHAT and CDR2 FNYEAQ (reference sequence). V lost 6 bases and J lost 6; bases outside the gene matches: 9. The CDR3 has 16 residues. The CDR3 is CASSSGLAGDIQTQYF. The CDR3 coding sequence is TGTGCCAGCAGTTCGGGACTAGCGGGAGATATACAGACCCAGTACTTC.

The CDR3 protein is CASSETNTGVTEAFF. In nucleotides, the CDR3 is TGTGCCAGCTCAGAGACAAATACAGGGGTTACTGAAGCTTTCTTT. The chain carries TRBV18 and TRBJ1-1; 7 positions match TRBD1. Germline V gene lookup returns CDR1 KGHSH and CDR2 LQKENI. With 5 bases clipped from V and 5 bases from J, the junction kept 11 bases outside the gene matches. This CDR3 is 15 amino acids long.

About this clone itself: Germline and junction disagree at one end, which may indicate a read error. The DNA for the CDR3 is TGTGCCAGCTCGCCACTACAGGGGATCGGGCAGCCCCAGCATTTT. Translated, it gives CASSPLQGIGQPQHF. The V and J genes are TRBV18 and TRBJ1-5, with 7 bases that match TRBD1. The CDR3 consists of 15 residues. From germline, CDR1 is KGHSH and CDR2 LQKENI.

The CDR3 here is CASSPGLAGFEQYF. In nucleotides, the CDR3 is TGTGCCAGCAGCCCCGGACTAGCGGGGTTCGAGCAGTACTTC. V and J are TRBV5-4 and TRBJ2-7; 12 bases map to TRBD2. From germline, CDR1 is SGHNT and CDR2 YYREEE (reference sequence). J gave up 6 bases and V 4 bases, and 5 bases lay outside the gene matches. The CDR3 covers 14 residues.

The rearrangement joins TRBV15 to TRBJ1-6, with a tentative D call TRBD1 (5 bases). Germline CDR1 is LNHNV and CDR2 is YYDKDF (reference sequence). V was clipped by 3 bases and J by 7 bases, with 10 bases between them. The CDR3 sequence is 14 residues long. The CDR3 protein is CATSSRAWNSPLHF. CDR3 bases: TGTGCCACCAGCAGCAGGGCCTGGAATTCACCCCTCCACTTT.

This sequence joins TRBV3-1 (or the pseudogene TRBV3-2) and TRBJ1-1, with D hard to call. The V gene's germline CDR1 is LGHDT and CDR2 YNNKEL (reference sequence). V lost 3 bases to trimming and J lost 1 base, with 15 bases between them. The CDR3 extends over 16 amino acids. Here the CDR3 DNA reads TGTGCCAGCAGCCATAGCGCCTACGTAAGGAACACTGAAGCTTTCTTT. It encodes CASSHSAYVRNTEAFF.

This clone came up once. The gene calls are TRBV7-2 and TRBJ1-4; D gene uncertain. CDR3 length: 15 residues. Germline V gene lookup returns CDR1 SGHTA and CDR2 FQGNSA. Trimming left V 3 bases short and J 2 bases short, with 10 bases between. CDR3 sequence (DNA): TGTGCCAGCAGCTTGACGGGAGTCACTAATGAAAAACTGTTTTTT. It yields the protein CASSLTGVTNEKLFF.

This chain joins TRBV30 and TRBJ2-1, with 9 bases identical to TRBD2. J gave up 4 bases and V 6 bases, and 7 bases lay outside the gene matches. This CDR3 spans 14 amino acids. CDR1 GTSNPN and CDR2 SVGIG come from the germline V gene (reference sequence). The CDR3 spells CACIAGERYNEQFF. DNA for the CDR3: TGTGCCTGTATAGCGGGAGAGCGGTACAATGAGCAGTTCTTC.

V and J are TRBV7-6 and TRBJ2-1, with D tentatively TRBD1 (6 bases). CDR1 and CDR2 (germline): SGHVS, FNYEAQ. This CDR3 spans 12 amino acids. Trimming left V 1 base short and J 9 bases short, with 7 bases between. Here the CDR3 DNA reads TGTGCCAGCAGCTTAGACAGGGCTGAGCAGTTCTTC. It specifies CASSLDRAEQFF. Variable domain in full (rest from reference TRBV7-6 and TRBJ2-1): GAGVSQSPRYKVTKRGQDVALRCDPISGHVSLYWYRQALGQGPEFLTYFNYEAQQDKSGLPNDRFSAERPEGSISTLTIQRTEQRDSAMYRCASSLDRAEQFFGPGTRLTVL.

CDR3 loop: CAWSRGSEVAFF. The CDR3 DNA reads TGTGCCTGGAGTCGAGGGAGTGAAGTAGCTTTCTTT. This chain links TRBV30 with TRBJ1-1, with unresolved D. The CDR3 is 12 amino acids. V lost 2 bases, J lost 10 bases, and 14 bases lay in between. Germline V lookup: CDR1 GTSNPN, CDR2 SVGIG (reference sequence).

The CDR3 is CASSLGRVPGELFF. DNA of the CDR3: TGTGCCAGCAGCTTAGGCCGGGTCCCCGGGGAGCTGTTTTTT. The chain couples TRBV11-3 to TRBJ2-2; D call uncertain. CDR1 and CDR2 from the germline V gene are SGHNT and YENEEA. Trimming shortened V by 1 base and J by 6 bases, and 9 bases separated the two germline ends. The CDR3 contains 14 residues.

V and J are TRBV3-1 (or the pseudogene TRBV3-2) and TRBJ2-2; D is perhaps TRBD2 (6 bases). The CDR3 consists of 16 residues. The V and J ends lost 0 bases and 7 bases respectively, with 15 bases between them. The germline gives CDR1 LGHDT, CDR2 YNNKEL (reference sequence). CDR3 in DNA: TGTGCCAGCAGCCAAGACGGGGAGGTGCAGAGCGGGGAGCTGTTTTTT. It is translated as CASSQDGEVQSGELFF.

The V gene is TRBV29-1, the J gene TRBJ2-1, with a possible D match to TRBD2 (6 bases). Per germline, CDR1 SQVTM and CDR2 ANQGSEA. V lost 6 bases and J 4 bases, leaving 19 bases between the germline ends. The CDR3 has 15 amino acids. CDR3 protein: CSVIRDSRRYNEQFF. CDR3 coding DNA: TGCAGCGTCATCCGGGACTCGAGACGGTACAATGAGCAGTTCTTC.

The chain carries TRBV5-1 and TRBJ2-2; maybe TRBD1 (5 bases). V lost 0 bases and J 1 base, leaving 10 bases between the germline ends. Germline lookup yields CDR1 SGHRS and CDR2 YFSETQ. This CDR3 is 16 amino acids long. This chain's CDR3 is CASSLVRDGNTGELFF. As DNA, the CDR3 is TGCGCCAGCAGCTTGGTCAGGGATGGGAACACCGGGGAGCTGTTTTTT.

J is TRBJ2-7 and V is TRBV23-1; unclear D gene. TRBV23-1 has ORF status, its function being uncertain. Trimming took off 0 bases at V and 7 bases at J, with 4 bases between the two ends. This CDR3 spans 11 amino acids. CDR3: CASSQSLEQYV. DNA for the CDR3: TGCGCCAGCAGTCAATCCTTAGAGCAGTACGTC.

This chain joins TRBV6-5 and TRBJ1-6; D gene uncertain. V lost 6 bases, J lost 11 bases, and 14 bases lay in between. The CDR3 has 13 amino acids. CDR1 is MNHEY, CDR2 SVGAGI, per germline. CDR3 sequence: CASSSGYTAPLHF. The CDR3 nucleotides read TGTGCCAGCAGCTCGGGGTATACGGCACCCCTCCACTTT.

This clone appeared a few times. The chain is built from TRBV6-2 or TRBV6-3 and TRBJ2-1, with D tentatively TRBD2 (6 bases). V shed 6 bases and J shed 0 bases, with 18 bases lying between them. CDR1 and CDR2 (germline): MNHEY, SVGEGT. The CDR3 is 17 amino acids. The chain's CDR3 is CASSPRRAQSSYNEQFF. The CDR3 region has the DNA TGTGCCAGCAGCCCTCGGAGGGCTCAAAGCTCCTACAATGAGCAGTTCTTC.

The chain combines TRBV5-1 with TRBJ1-2, with TRBD1 as a possible D gene (5 bases). Germline CDR1 SGHRS, CDR2 YFSETQ. The CDR3 has 14 amino acids. V gave up 0 bases and J gave up 4 bases, with 10 bases separating them. CDR3 nucleotides: TGCGCCAGCAGCTTGGGAGACAGTTTCTATGGCTACACCTTC. It codes for CASSLGDSFYGYTF.

This rearrangement joins TRBV12-3 or TRBV12-4 to TRBJ2-7; D may be TRBD2 (6 bases). The V end was cut by 3 bases, the J end by 2 bases, with 8 bases between. The CDR3 is 13 residues long. CDR3 DNA: TGTGCCAGCAGTTTCGGCGGGACCTACGAGCAGTACTTC. Amino acid sequence: CASSFGGTYEQYF.

The chain carries TRBV28 and TRBJ1-2; TRBD1 matches at 8 bases. Trimming at V came to 6 bases and at J to 3 bases, leaving 12 bases not matched to a gene. This CDR3 spans 16 amino acids. The germline V gene encodes CDR1 MDHEN and CDR2 SYDVKM. This CDR3 reads CASRSTAGGFYYGYTF. CDR3 sequence (DNA): TGTGCCAGCAGAAGTACCGCAGGGGGCTTTTACTATGGCTACACCTTC.

In its sample, this clone was seen a few times. The V gene is TRBV5-6, the J gene TRBJ1-2; possibly TRBD1 for D (6 bases). From germline, CDR1 is SGHDT and CDR2 YYEEEE. Trimming pared 4 bases from V and 4 bases from J, leaving 14 bases between. The CDR3 spans 14 residues. CDR3 sequence reads: CASSTGNFVYGYTF. CDR3 DNA: TGTGCCAGCAGCACAGGGAACTTCGTCTATGGCTACACCTTC.

This rearrangement joins TRBV2 to TRBJ2-1; D is ambiguous. This CDR3 comprises 14 residues. Per germline, CDR1 SNHLY and CDR2 FYNNEI. V dropped 1 base and J dropped 6 bases, with 10 bases sitting between them. The CDR3 DNA follows: TGTGCCAGCAGTGAAGGAGGTACGGGCAATGAGCAGTTCTTC. As protein: CASSEGGTGNEQFF.

The chain combines TRBV27 with TRBJ1-5, with D unresolved. The V end was cut by 7 bases, the J end by 4 bases, with 14 bases between. Germline V gene sequence: CDR1 MNHEY, CDR2 SMNVEV (reference sequence). The CDR3 covers 14 residues. The CDR3 region has the DNA TGTGCCAGCAAGTTTATCGCGGGGAATCAGCCCCAGCATTTT. This gives the protein CASKFIAGNQPQHF.

The gene calls are TRBV3-1 (or the pseudogene TRBV3-2) and TRBJ1-6, with 10 nucleotides matching TRBD1. CDR1 LGHDT and CDR2 YNNKEL come from the germline V gene (reference sequence). This CDR3 contains 15 residues. After removal of 2 bases from V and 10 bases from J, the junction contained 5 bases not matched to a gene. The CDR3 bases are TGTGCCAGCAGCCAAAGGACAGGGGGGAAATCACCCCTCCACTTT. Its translation is CASSQRTGGKSPLHF.

The chain combines TRBV10-2 with TRBJ1-1, with D perhaps matching TRBD1 (6 bases). Deletions cut 2 bases from V and 7 bases from J, with 8 bases between. Germline V CDR1 and CDR2: WSHSY, SAAADI. The CDR3 loop spans 12 amino acids. CDR3 in DNA: TGCGCCAGCAGTGAGCAGGGGCTTGAAGCTTTCTTT. It codes for CASSEQGLEAFF.

V is TRBV5-6 and J is TRBJ2-7; D is undetermined. Deletions cut 2 bases from V and 5 bases from J, with 8 bases between. Germline CDR1 SGHDT, CDR2 YYEEEE. This CDR3 contains 12 residues. The CDR3 nucleotides read TGTGCCAGCAGCTTCGGTGTTCACGAGCAGTACTTC. Amino acid sequence: CASSFGVHEQYF.

V and J are TRBV7-2 and TRBJ2-2, with TRBD2 matching over 10 bases. The CDR3 runs 17 residues. Germline V gives CDR1 SGHTA, CDR2 FQGNSA. The V gene end was trimmed by 1 base and the J gene end by 0 bases; junction bases not matched to a gene: 2. The CDR3 DNA reads as TGTGCCAGCAGCTTAGTCACTAGCGGGGCGAACACCGGGGAGCTGTTTTTT. Translated: CASSLVTSGANTGELFF.

This chain links TRBV11-2 with TRBJ2-1; 8 nucleotides align to TRBD1. V lost 6 bases, J lost 8 bases, and 3 bases stayed unmatched. The length of the CDR3 is 12 residues. The V gene's germline CDR1 is SGHAT and CDR2 FQNNGV. The CDR3 coding sequence is TGTGCCAGCAGTCCGGACAGGGATGAGCAGTTCTTC. Its translation: CASSPDRDEQFF.

This chain joins TRBV19 and TRBJ1-5, with 7 nucleotides matching TRBD1. The junction had 20 bases not matched to a gene; V was cut back by 7 bases and J by 2 bases. This CDR3 contains 19 residues. CDR1 is LNHDA and CDR2 is SQIVND in the germline V gene (reference sequence). In nucleotides, the CDR3 is TGTGCCAGTACCTCATCCCTTGCACAGGGGAATTGGGGCAATCAGCCCCAGCATTTT. Translated: CASTSSLAQGNWGNQPQHF. Full variable domain (missing parts from reference TRBV19 and TRBJ1-5): DGGITQSPKYLFRKEGQNVTLSCEQNLNHDAMYWYRQDPGQGLRLIYYSQIVNDFQKGDIAEGYSVSREKKESFPLTVTSAQKNPTAFYLCASTSSLAQGNWGNQPQHFGDGTRLSIL.

The chain has TRBV6-5 and TRBJ1-2, with 9 bases lining up with TRBD1. The CDR3 runs 14 residues. J gave up 4 bases and V 5 bases, and 5 bases lay outside the gene matches. Germline CDR1 MNHEY, CDR2 SVGAGI. The CDR3 is CASSPGQGSYGYTF. The CDR3 nucleotides read TGTGCCAGCAGTCCCGGACAGGGGTCCTATGGCTACACCTTC.

V usage is TRBV20-1 and J usage is TRBJ2-5; unclear D gene. From germline, CDR1 is DFQATT and CDR2 SNEGSKA (reference sequence). Trimming stripped 5 bases from V and 5 bases from J, with 6 bases between. CDR3 length: 10 amino acids. CDR3 amino acids: CSAGAETQYF. In DNA form, the CDR3 reads TGCAGTGCTGGTGCTGAGACCCAGTACTTC.

The V gene is TRBV7-9, the J gene TRBJ1-3; D remains ambiguous. The CDR3 extends over 16 amino acids. CDR1 and CDR2 (germline): SEHNR, FQNEAQ (reference sequence). V lost 5 bases and J 0 bases, leaving 14 bases between the germline ends. The CDR3 coding sequence is TGTGCCAGCAGCCCATCGCGGCTGACCTCTGGAAACACCATATATTTT. Its translation: CASSPSRLTSGNTIYF. Drawing the rest from reference TRBV7-9 and TRBJ1-3, the complete variable domain is DTGVSQNPRHKITKRGQNVTFRCDPISEHNRLYWYRQTLGQGPEFLTYFQNEAQLEKSRLLSDRFSAERPKGSFSTLEIQRTEQGDSAMYLCASSPSRLTSGNTIYFGEGSWLTVV.